Detailed here is one T cell receptor beta chain. Its recognized antigen is unknown. Within one base of it there is no much larger clone, and no base qualities were kept. Explained via the paper, the time point label denotes: cells obtained before transplantation from donor or recipient. CD3+CD4+ and CD3+CD8+ populations were FACS-sorted from unstimulated pre-transplant donor and recipient cells taken from spleen or lymph nodes. The sample belongs to a study of graft-versus-host responses after intestinal transplantation listed by TCRdb under 2021. Notes on the research overall: Multivisceral, liver-intestinal, or isolated intestinal transplants were received by the recipients. Every recipient was given anti-thymocyte globulin induction, then maintenance tacrolimus and steroids for two to three years. After intestinal transplantation, graft-versus-host and host-versus-graft alloreactive T cell clones were followed in the graft, circulation and bone marrow using bulk TCR-beta CDR3 sequencing. Alloreactive clones were identified by sequencing pre-transplant mixed lymphocyte reaction products and comparing these products with unstimulated pre-transplant donor and recipient T cells. The cohort enrolled 20 to 25 intestinal transplant recipients including one retransplant, and a few patients lacking pretransplant specimens were excluded. Donor T cell macrochimerism was defined as a peak of at least 4% donor T cells among recipient peripheral blood mononuclear cells. Instead of going to the commercial service, samples from a few later patients were sequenced in-house on an Illumina MiSeq and processed with MiXCR.

The junction shows trimming of 0 bases on V and 3 bases on J, plus 20 bases between the germline ends. The germline V gene (reference sequence) gives CDR1 as GTSNPN and CDR2 as SVGIG. From the cysteine up to the phenylalanine, the CDR3 has a length of 17 residues. Only the CDR3 DNA is retained, 51 bases long and in frame from the first base. Library creation used the immunoSEQ multiplex PCR assay. For most patients, genomic DNA was isolated with the Qiagen DNeasy Blood and Tissue Kit and sent frozen to Adaptive Biotechnologies for TCR sequencing. High-throughput TCR-beta CDR3 sequencing of genomic DNA from most patients was performed by Adaptive Biotechnologies. Turning to the authors' computational methods: TCR sequencing data for around 19 patients were retrieved from Adaptive's ImmunoSEQ software; three other patients were processed with MiXCR and VDJtools. To correct CD4 versus CD8 sorting errors, sequences present in both subsets at a frequency ratio below 5:1 were removed. CDR3 nucleotide sequences shared between donor and recipient were removed because their origin could not be assigned. To be classed as alloreactive, a clone needed at least 2-fold expansion over unstimulated cells and a minimum CFSE-low frequency of 0.002% (template counts) or 0.001% (read counts). Clones were considered mappable if detected in sequenced pre-transplant spleen, lymph node, or MLR CFSE-low populations of the donor or recipient. The cumulative frequency of alloreactive clones was calculated as a percentage of all sequences, weighted by copy number. Drawn from immuneACCESS, this table holds only the in-frame rearrangements with V and J called that TCRdb kept. Clones are partly lost; checked studies trace under half to an unresolved V gene and leave the rest unexplained. That table gives V, J and clone size, and the DNA gave D and trimming. This sample gives tens of thousands of clones in total; 90% of them show up just once. The top ten hold about 4.2% of the sample.

Results and caveats for the whole study, not just this receptor: The conclusions were limited by the relatively low number and heterogeneity of the intestinal transplant patients. GvH clones were found in recipient bone marrow, and some of the GvH clones appeared earlier in ileal mucosa or blood, which is consistent with an intestinal mucosal origin. Peak levels of circulating GvH clones were associated with declines in HvG clones early after transplant. In the allografts of patients with donor T cell macrochimerism, GvH to HvG T cell clonal ratios were high.

The clonotype was recovered from a human donor who was the organ donor for an intestinal transplant. The sample in question was unstimulated CD8+ T cells sorted from spleen or lymph node cells, obtained before transplant. This chain is built from TRBV30 and TRBJ1-1; confidence is insufficient to name the D gene. The CDR3 amino acid sequence is: CAWSVVFGGSGYTEAFF. The bases are TGTGCCTGGAGTGTTGTTTTTGGAGGGAGCGGTTACACTGAAGCTTTCTTT.